This T cell receptor beta chain is drawn from a study of regulatory T cells in long-lasting Graves disease. CDR3 regions were amplified by Arm-PCR using iRepertoire HTBI primers to build TCR beta libraries. Using its own MiXCR run on the multiplex PCR reads, TCRdb lists one record per CDR3 protein. This table has some 330,000 distinct CDR3 sequences, around 11% appearing once. This clonotype was recorded many times. As to time point: newly diagnosed GD, antithyroid drugs for less than 3 months. Extracted PBMC RNA gave rise to the TCR library. The germline V gene encodes CDR1 SGHRS and CDR2 YFSETQ. Trimming at V came to 4 bases and at J to 3 bases, leaving 16 bases not matched to a gene. There are 17 residues in the CDR3. The same sample was also studied in work on T cells in Graves' hyperthyroidism and ophthalmopathy. From that second work: Ophthalmopathy was distinguished from stable hyperthyroidism by 13 V-J signatures.

The V and J genes are TRBV5-1 and TRBJ2-7; TRBD1 matches at 7 bases. Specimen: peripheral blood mononuclear cells (PBMCs), collected at new diagnosis, from a patient treated with antithyroid drugs. The source is a woman aged 18 to 35 with Graves disease. In nucleotides, the CDR3 is TGCGCCAGCAGCCACCGGACAGGCCAGTCCTTCTACTACGAGCAGTACTTC. Protein: CASSHRTGQSFYYEQYF. The whole variable domain, filled in from reference TRBV5-1 and TRBJ2-7, reads KAGVTQTPRYLIKTRGQQVTLSCSPISGHRSVSWYQQTPGQGLQFLFEYFSETQRNKGNFPGRFSGRQFSNSRSEMNVSTLELGDSALYLCASSHRTGQSFYYEQYFGPGTRLTVT.